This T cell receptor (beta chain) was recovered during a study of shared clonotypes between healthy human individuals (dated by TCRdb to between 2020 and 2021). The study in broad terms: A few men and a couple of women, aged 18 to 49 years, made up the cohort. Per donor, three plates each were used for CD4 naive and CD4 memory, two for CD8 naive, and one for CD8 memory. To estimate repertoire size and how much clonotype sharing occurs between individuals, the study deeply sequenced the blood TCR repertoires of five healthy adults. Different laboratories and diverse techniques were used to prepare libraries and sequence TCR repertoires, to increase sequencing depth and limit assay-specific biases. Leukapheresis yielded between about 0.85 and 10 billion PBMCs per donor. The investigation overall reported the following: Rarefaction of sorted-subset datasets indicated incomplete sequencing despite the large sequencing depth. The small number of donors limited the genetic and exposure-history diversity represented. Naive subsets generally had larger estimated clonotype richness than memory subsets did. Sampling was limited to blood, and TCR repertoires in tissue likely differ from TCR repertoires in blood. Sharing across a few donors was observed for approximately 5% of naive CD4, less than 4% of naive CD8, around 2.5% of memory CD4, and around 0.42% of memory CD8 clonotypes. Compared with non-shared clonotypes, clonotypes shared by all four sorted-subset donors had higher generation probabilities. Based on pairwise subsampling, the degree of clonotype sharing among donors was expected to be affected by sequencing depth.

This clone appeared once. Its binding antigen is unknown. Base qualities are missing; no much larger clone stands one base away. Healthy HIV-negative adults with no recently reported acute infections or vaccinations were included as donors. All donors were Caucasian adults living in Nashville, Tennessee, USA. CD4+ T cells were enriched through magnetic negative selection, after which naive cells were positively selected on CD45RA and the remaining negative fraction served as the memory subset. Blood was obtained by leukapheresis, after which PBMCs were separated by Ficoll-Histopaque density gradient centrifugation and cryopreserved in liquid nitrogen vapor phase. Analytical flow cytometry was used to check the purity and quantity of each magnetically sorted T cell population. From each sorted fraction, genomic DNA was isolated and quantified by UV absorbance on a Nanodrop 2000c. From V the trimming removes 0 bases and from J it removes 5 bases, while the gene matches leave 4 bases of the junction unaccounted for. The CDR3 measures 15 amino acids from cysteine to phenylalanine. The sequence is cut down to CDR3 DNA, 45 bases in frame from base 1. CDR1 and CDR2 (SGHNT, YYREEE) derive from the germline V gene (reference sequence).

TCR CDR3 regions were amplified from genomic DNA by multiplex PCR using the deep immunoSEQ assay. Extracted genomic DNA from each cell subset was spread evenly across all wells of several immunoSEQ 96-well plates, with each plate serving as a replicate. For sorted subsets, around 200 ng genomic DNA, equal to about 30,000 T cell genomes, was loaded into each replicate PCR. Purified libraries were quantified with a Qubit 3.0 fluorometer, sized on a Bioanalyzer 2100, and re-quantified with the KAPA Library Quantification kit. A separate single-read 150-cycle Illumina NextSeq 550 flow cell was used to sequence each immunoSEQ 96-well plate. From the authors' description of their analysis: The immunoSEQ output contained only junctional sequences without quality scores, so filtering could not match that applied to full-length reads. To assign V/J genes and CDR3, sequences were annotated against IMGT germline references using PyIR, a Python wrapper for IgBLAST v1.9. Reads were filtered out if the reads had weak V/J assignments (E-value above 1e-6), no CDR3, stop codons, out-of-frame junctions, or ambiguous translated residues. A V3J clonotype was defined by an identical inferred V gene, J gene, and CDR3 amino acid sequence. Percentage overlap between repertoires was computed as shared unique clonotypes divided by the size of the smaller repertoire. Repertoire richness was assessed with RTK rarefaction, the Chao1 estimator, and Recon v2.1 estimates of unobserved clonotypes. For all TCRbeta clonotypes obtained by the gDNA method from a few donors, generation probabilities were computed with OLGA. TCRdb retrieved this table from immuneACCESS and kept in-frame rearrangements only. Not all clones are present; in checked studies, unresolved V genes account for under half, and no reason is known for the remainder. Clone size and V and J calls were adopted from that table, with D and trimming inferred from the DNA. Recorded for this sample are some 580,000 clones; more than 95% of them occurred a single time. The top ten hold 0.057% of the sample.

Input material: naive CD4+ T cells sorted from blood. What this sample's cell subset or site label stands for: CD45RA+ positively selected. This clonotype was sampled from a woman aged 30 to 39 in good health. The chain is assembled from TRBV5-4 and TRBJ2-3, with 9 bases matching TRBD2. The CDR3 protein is CASSLGTSVQDTQYF. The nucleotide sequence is TGTGCCAGCAGCTTGGGGACTAGCGTCCAAGATACGCAGTATTTT.